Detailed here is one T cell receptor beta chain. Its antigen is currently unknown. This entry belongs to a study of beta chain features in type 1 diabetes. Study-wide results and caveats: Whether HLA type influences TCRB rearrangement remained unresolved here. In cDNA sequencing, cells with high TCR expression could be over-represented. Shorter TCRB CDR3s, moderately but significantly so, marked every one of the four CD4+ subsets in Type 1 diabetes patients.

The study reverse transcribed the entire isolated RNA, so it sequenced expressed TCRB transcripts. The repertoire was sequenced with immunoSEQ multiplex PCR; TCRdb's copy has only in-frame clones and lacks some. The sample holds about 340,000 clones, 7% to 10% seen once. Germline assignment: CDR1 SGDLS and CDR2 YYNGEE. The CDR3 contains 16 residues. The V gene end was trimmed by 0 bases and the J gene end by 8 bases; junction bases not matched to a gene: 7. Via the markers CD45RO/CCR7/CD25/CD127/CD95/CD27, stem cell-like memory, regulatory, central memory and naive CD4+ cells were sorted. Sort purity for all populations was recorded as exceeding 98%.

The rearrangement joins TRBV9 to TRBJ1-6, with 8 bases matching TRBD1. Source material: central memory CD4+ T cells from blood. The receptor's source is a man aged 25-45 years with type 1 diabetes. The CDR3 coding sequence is TGTGCCAGCAGCGTAGACCAGGACAGGGTCGATTCACCCCTCCACTTT. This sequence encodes CASSVDQDRVDSPLHF.